This TCR beta chain was sequenced in a study of pediatric ulcerative colitis. Study in general: Seven patients showed pancolitis and two showed left-sided colitis.

The rectum was sampled with one to two pinch biopsies at colonoscopy. CDR1 and CDR2 (germline): SGHVS, FQNEAQ. The V and J ends lost 1 base and 4 bases respectively, with 13 bases between them. The CDR3 is made up of 16 amino acids. The assay was run at survey level. Generated by immunoSEQ multiplex PCR, the TCRdb table keeps only in-frame clones and is missing some. This sample has tens of thousands of clones, with more than 70% found just once. General study results and limits: Blood-rectal clonal overlap within each person was significantly higher in ulcerative colitis patients than controls.

This clone was picked up one time. The antigen remains unidentified. V and J are TRBV7-8 and TRBJ2-2; the D call may be TRBD1 or TRBD2 (5 bases each). This sequence originates from a boy aged 5-17 years with moderate ulcerative colitis. The specimen was gut tissue. The chain's CDR3 is CASSLGAGTTTGELFF. CDR3 DNA: TGTGCCAGCAGCTTAGGGGCAGGGACGACCACCGGGGAGCTGTTTTTT. Combining the CDR3 with reference TRBV7-8 and TRBJ2-2 gives the whole variable domain GAGVSQSPRYKVAKRGQDVALRCDPISGHVSLFWYQQALGQGPEFLTYFQNEAQLDKSGLPSDRFFAERPEGSVSTLKIQRTQQEDSAVYLCASSLGAGTTTGELFFGEGSRLTVL.